This T cell receptor beta chain was sequenced for a study of identical twins. The table lists this clonotype with many counts. Its antigen is not known. The CDR3 spans 11 residues. Trimming shortened V by 2 bases and J by 5 bases, and 4 bases separated the two germline ends. Germline V gives CDR1 DFQATT, CDR2 SNEGSKA (reference sequence). Study-wide findings and caveats: Diverse VJ usage suggested most zero-insertion clonotypes were not invariant T cells. Clonotypes of the beta chain that were abundant in cord blood carried fewer insertions (memory repertoires showed none).

Template switching added a universal primer site, and cDNA bore unique molecular identifiers. TCRdb called the 5' RACE reads again in MiXCR, with one record for every CDR3 protein. The profile shows a few hundred thousand distinct CDR3 sequences, approximately 25% of them singletons. These sequences were also reported in another study, on T cells expressing NK-cell markers. That work adds: The eight sequenced donors comprised seven who were HCMV-seropositive and one who was seronegative.

This clonotype originated in a woman in her late teens or twenties in good health. The chain recombines TRBV20-1 with TRBJ1-3, with D uncertain. The material sequenced was CD4+ T cells sorted from blood. This chain's CDR3 is CSARTRNTIYF. CDR3 in DNA: TGCAGTGCTAGAACTAGAAACACCATATATTTT.